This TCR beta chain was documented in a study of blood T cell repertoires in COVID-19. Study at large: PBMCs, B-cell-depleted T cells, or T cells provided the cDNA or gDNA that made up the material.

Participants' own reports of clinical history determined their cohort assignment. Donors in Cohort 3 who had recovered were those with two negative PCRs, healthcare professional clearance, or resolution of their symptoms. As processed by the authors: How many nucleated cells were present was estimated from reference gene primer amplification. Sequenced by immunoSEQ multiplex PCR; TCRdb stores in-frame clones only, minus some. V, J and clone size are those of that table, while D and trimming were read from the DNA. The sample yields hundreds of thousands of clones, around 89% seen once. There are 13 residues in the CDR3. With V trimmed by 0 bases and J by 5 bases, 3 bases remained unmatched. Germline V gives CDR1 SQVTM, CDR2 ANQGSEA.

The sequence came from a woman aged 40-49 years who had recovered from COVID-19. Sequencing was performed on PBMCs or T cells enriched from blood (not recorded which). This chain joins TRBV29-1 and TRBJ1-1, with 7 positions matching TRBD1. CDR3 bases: TGCAGCGTTGAAGAAGGGGGCGCGACTGAAGCTTTCTTT. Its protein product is CSVEEGGATEAFF.